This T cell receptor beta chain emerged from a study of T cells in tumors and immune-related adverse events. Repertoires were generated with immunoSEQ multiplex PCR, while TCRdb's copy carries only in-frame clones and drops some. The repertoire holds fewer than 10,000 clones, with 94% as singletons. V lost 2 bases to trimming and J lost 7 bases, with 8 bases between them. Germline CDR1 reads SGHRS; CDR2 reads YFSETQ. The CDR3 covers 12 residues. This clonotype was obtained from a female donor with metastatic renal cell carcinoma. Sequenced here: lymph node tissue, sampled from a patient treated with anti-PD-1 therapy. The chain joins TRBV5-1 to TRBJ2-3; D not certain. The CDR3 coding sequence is TGCGCCAGCAGCTTAAAGGCGCATACGCAGTATTTT. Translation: CASSLKAHTQYF.